The rows below give T cell receptor beta chains drawn from one sample of a study of human T cells and chemical hapten exposure. MiXCR was run by TCRdb on the RACE reads, yielding one entry per CDR3 protein. The data contain approximately 400,000 distinct CDR3 sequences, roughly 5.3% of them singletons. The material was whole blood, obtained in connection with sensitization to the hapten diphenylcyclopropenone (DPC). All receptors derive from a woman in her forties or fifties with alopecia areata. Some clones in this sample may be carry-over from other donors' samples. Each CDR3 is given with its conserved first and last residue. Each record gives: CDR3 length, clone size, J gene, V gene, D gene, CDR3 protein, CDR3 DNA. D genes are given only for firm matches. The size entry is marked missing in some rows and otherwise reads once, few, many or a size class.

15,-,TRBJ1-1,TRBV5-1,TRBD1,CASSLLTGGGTEAFF,TGCGCCAGCAGCTTGCTGACAGGGGGAGGCACTGAAGCTTTCTTT
14,many,TRBJ2-1,TRBV12-3/TRBV12-4,TRBD2,CASSFGLAGVEQFF,TGTGCCAGCAGTTTCGGACTAGCGGGGGTTGAGCAGTTCTTC
12,many,TRBJ1-2,TRBV29-1,TRBD1,CSSGGDRGLDTF,TGCAGCTCCGGAGGGGACAGGGGCTTGGACACCTTC
15,many,TRBJ1-5,TRBV27,-,CASSLTAYSNQPQHF,TGTGCCAGCAGTTTAACAGCCTATAGCAATCAGCCCCAGCATTTT
13,-,TRBJ2-1,TRBV2,TRBD2,CASAGLAVNEQFF,TGTGCCAGCGCGGGACTAGCGGTGAATGAGCAGTTCTTC
15,many,TRBJ2-2,TRBV5-1,TRBD1,CASSLEGTATGELFF,TGCGCCAGCAGCTTGGAGGGGACAGCCACCGGGGAGCTGTTTTTT
12,many,TRBJ1-1,TRBV3-1,TRBD1,CASSQYRGEAFF,TGTGCCAGCAGCCAATACAGGGGTGAAGCTTTCTTT
15,many,TRBJ2-3,TRBV20-1,-,CSARDLLRESDTQYF,TGCAGTGCTAGAGATCTTCTCCGGGAATCAGATACGCAGTATTTT
13,few,TRBJ1-5,TRBV20-1,TRBD1,CSARGQENQPQHF,TGCAGTGCTAGGGGACAGGAAAATCAGCCCCAGCATTTT
13,-,TRBJ2-1,TRBV6-6,TRBD2,CASSRDYSNEQFF,TGTGCCAGCAGTCGGGACTATTCGAATGAGCAGTTCTTC
16,many,TRBJ2-1,TRBV6-5,TRBD2,CASSYSRLAGRDEQFF,TGTGCCAGCAGTTACAGCAGGCTAGCGGGGAGGGATGAGCAGTTCTTC
12,many,TRBJ1-3,TRBV29-1,-,CSGIFSGNTIYF,TGCAGCGGCATCTTCTCTGGAAACACCATATATTTT
14,-,TRBJ2-2,TRBV3-1,-,CASSQDQVTGELFF,TGTGCCAGCAGCCAAGATCAGGTTACCGGGGAGCTGTTTTTT
13,many,TRBJ1-1,TRBV20-1,-,CSAREVGFTEAFF,TGCAGTGCTAGAGAAGTGGGATTCACTGAAGCTTTCTTT
12,many,TRBJ2-3,TRBV27,-,CASSPLAEPQYF,TGTGCCAGCAGTCCCTTGGCGGAGCCGCAGTATTTT
14,-,TRBJ2-7,TRBV9,-,CASSPQERVSEQYF,TGTGCCAGCAGCCCCCAAGAGCGGGTGAGCGAGCAGTACTTC
15,few,TRBJ2-4,TRBV28,-,CASSLRERVDSLQYF,TGTGCCAGCAGTTTAAGAGAGAGGGTAGACTCTCTTCAGTACTTC
13,few,TRBJ1-2,TRBV5-4,-,CASSRDPSYGYTF,TGTGCCAGCTCGAGGGACCCCTCCTATGGCTACACCTTC
17,many,TRBJ1-3,TRBV7-9,-,CASSLADSRGFLNTIYF,TGTGCCAGCAGCTTAGCCGACAGCCGGGGATTTTTAAACACCATATATTTT